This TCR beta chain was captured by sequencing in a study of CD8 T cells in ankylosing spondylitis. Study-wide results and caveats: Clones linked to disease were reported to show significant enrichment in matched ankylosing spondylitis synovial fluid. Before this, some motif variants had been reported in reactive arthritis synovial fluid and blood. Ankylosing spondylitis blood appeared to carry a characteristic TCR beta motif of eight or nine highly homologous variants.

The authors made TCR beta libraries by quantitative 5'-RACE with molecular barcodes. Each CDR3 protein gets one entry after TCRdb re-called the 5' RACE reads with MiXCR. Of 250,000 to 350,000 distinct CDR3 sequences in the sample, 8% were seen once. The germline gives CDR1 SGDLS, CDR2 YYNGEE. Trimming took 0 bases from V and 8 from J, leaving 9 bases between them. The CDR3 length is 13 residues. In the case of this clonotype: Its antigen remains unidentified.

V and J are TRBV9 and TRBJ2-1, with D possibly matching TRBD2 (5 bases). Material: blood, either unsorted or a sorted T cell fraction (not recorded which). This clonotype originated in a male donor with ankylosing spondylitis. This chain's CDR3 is CASSVGGYDEQFF. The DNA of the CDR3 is TGTGCCAGCAGCGTAGGAGGGTACGATGAGCAGTTCTTC.